This T cell receptor beta chain was recorded in a study of shared clonotypes between healthy human individuals. Clones were read by immunoSEQ multiplex PCR, and TCRdb kept only the in-frame ones, dropping some. The table records over 1.5 million clones, around 98% of them present only once. The clonotype was recovered from a man aged 30 to 39 in good health. The material sequenced was naive CD4+ T cells sorted from blood. Subset noted: CD45RA+ positively selected.

CDR3 protein: CASSLDVRGYTF. The CDR3, as DNA: TGTGCCAGCAGCTTAGACGTGAGGGGCTACACCTTC. This sequence joins TRBV7-8 and TRBJ1-2, with unresolved D. Per germline, CDR1 SGHVS and CDR2 FQNEAQ. Trimming cost V 1 base and J 8 bases, with 8 bases left between them. The CDR3 spans 12 residues.